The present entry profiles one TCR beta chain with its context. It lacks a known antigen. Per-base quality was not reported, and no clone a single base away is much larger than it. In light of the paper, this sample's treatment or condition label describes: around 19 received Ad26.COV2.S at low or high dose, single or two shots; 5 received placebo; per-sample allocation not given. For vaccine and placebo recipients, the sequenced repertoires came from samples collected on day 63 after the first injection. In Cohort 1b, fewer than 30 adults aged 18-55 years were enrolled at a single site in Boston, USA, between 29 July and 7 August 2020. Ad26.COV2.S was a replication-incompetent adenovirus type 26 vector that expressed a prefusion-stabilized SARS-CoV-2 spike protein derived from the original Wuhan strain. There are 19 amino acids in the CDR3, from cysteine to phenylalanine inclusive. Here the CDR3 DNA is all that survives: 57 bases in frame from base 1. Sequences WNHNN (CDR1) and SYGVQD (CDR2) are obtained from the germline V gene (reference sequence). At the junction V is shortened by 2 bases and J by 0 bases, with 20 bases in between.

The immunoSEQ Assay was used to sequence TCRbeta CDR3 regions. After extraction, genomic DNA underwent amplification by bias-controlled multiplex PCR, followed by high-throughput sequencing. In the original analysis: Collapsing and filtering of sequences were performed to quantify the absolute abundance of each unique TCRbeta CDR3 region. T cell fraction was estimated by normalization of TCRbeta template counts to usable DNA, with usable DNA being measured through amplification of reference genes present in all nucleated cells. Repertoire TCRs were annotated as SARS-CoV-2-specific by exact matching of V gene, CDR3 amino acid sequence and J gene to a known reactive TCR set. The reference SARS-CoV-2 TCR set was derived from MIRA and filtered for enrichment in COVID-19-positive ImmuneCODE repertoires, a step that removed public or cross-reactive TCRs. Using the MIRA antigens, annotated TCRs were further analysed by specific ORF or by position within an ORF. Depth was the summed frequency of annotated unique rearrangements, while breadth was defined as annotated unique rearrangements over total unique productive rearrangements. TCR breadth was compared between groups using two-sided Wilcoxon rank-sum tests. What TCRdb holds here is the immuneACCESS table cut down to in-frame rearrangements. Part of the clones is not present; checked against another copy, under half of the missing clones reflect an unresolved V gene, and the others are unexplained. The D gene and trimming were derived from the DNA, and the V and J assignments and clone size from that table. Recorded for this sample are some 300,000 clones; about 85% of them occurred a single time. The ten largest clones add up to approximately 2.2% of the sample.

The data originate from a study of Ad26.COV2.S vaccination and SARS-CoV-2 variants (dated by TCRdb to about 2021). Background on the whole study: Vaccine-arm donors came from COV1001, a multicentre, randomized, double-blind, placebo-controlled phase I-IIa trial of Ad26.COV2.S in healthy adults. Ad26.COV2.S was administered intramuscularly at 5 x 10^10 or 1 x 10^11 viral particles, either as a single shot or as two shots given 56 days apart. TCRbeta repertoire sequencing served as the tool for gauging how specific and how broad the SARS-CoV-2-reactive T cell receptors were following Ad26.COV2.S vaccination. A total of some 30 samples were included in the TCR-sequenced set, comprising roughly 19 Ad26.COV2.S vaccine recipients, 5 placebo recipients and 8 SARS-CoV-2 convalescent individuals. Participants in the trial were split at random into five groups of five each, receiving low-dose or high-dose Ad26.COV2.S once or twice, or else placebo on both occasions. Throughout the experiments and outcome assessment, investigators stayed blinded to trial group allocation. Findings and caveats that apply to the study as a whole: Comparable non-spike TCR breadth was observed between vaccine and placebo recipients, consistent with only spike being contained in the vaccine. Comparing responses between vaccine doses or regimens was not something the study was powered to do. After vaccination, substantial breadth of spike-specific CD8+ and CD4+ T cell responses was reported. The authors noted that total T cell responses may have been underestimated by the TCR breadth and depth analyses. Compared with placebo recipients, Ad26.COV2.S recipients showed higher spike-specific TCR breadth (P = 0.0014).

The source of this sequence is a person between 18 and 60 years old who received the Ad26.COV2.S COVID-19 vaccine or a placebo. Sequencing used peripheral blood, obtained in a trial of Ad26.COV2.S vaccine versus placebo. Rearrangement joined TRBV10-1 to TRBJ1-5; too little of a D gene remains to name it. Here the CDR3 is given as CASSERRVRWVYSNQPQHF. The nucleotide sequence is TGCGCCAGCAGTGAGAGGCGGGTCCGATGGGTTTATAGCAATCAGCCCCAGCATTTT.